Included here is one TCR beta chain sequence, with context. Its antigen is not identified. Germline V gene sequence: CDR1 MGHRA, CDR2 YSYEKL. V was trimmed by 1 base and J by 0 bases, leaving 10 bases between them. This CDR3 region has 16 residues. The sample belongs to a study of neoadjuvant anti-PD-1 for oral cavity cancer. Study-wide findings and caveats: Each response group had just a few patients in TCR analyses.

PBMC libraries mostly used around 500 ng of input genomic DNA, with six replicates per sample. TCRdb's copy holds only in-frame clones and misses some; the assay was immunoSEQ multiplex PCR. Among tens of thousands of clones listed, 65% to 85% were seen once. Time point noted: after neoadjuvant nivolumab, at surgical resection. Cohort: HPV-negative, locally advanced oral cavity squamous cell carcinoma patients. Analysis of PBMCs was direct, with no culture step. This receptor was obtained from a person aged 40 to 85 with oral cavity squamous cell carcinoma. The sample was PBMCs, taken after nivolumab (anti-PD-1) treatment. This chain connects TRBV4-1 to TRBJ1-5; D is unresolved. The CDR3 DNA reads TGCGCCAGCAGCCAAGGTCCCCAGTATAGCAATCAGCCCCAGCATTTT. Protein: CASSQGPQYSNQPQHF.